Below are 2 T cell receptor beta chains sequenced from a single sample in a study of cytomegalovirus exposure and HLA in healthy donors. Use of 60 Vbeta and 13 Jbeta primers characterized the PCR. The protocol was immunoSEQ multiplex PCR, while the TCRdb copy is restricted to in-frame clones and leaves out a portion. There are roughly 160,000 clones in the sample; 78% occur only once, and 2.5% to 4% lies in the top ten. Material: PBMCs. These receptors originate from a woman between 50 and 59 years old in good health and CMV-seropositive.

The chain recombines TRBV4-1 with TRBJ1-2, with 8 nucleotides matching TRBD1. The junction had 5 bases not matched to a gene; V was cut back by 2 bases and J by 3 bases. This CDR3 has 15 amino acids. Germline CDR1 is MGHRA and CDR2 is YSYEKL. CDR3 DNA sequence: TGCGCCAGCAGCCAATCAGGGGGCAGCGACTATGGCTACACCTTC. Protein product: CASSQSGGSDYGYTF.

V is TRBV19 and J is TRBJ2-5, with a tentative D call TRBD2 (5 bases). Germline V lookup: CDR1 LNHDA, CDR2 SQIVND (reference sequence). This CDR3 spans 16 amino acids. Trimming shortened V by 0 bases and J by 1 base, and 12 bases separated the two germline ends. As DNA, the CDR3 is TGTGCCAGTAGTATAGACGGGGTCCCTTTCCAAGAGACCCAGTACTTC. Its protein product is CASSIDGVPFQETQYF. Looking up the rest from reference TRBV19 and TRBJ2-5 gives the full variable domain: DGGITQSPKYLFRKEGQNVTLSCEQNLNHDAMYWYRQDPGQGLRLIYYSQIVNDFQKGDIAEGYSVSREKKESFPLTVTSAQKNPTAFYLCASSIDGVPFQETQYFGPGTRLLVL.